Below are 16 T cell receptor beta chains sequenced from a single sample in a study of blood T cells in healthy people across ages (dated by TCRdb to between 2014 and 2017). Receptors were amplified or captured by 5' RACE. Sequencing was performed on an Illumina HiSeq 2500. A second about 7 to 12 cycle PCR used a sample-barcoded 5' primer and a J-beta primer mix. TCRdb reprocessed the public reads (quality trimming at Q25 with fastp, clone calling with MiXCR) and kept in-frame beta chains. Merged by CDR3 protein, the rows form single entries marked with the most common genes and DNA. The sample table lists roughly 800,000 distinct CDR3 sequences, under 30% of them with a count of one. The ten largest make up 3% of the sample. This same sample was also part of a study on T cells of mothers and their children.

The sample taken for sequencing was blood. The receptor source for this set is a boy aged 5-17 years in good health.

The chain combines TRBV12-3 or TRBV12-4 with TRBJ2-1, with 8 nucleotides matching TRBD1. The J call may be in error: the DNA end matches TRBJ2-7 better. This CDR3 is built from 15 residues. CDR3 region: CASSPIQGASYEQYF. The DNA for the CDR3 is TGTGCCAGCAGCCCCATCCAGGGGGCGTCCTACGAGCAGTACTTC.

The chain combines TRBV12-3 or TRBV12-4 with TRBJ2-3, with 10 positions matching TRBD2. V gave up 5 bases and J gave up 1 base; unmatched junction bases: 6. This CDR3 is built from 16 residues. The CDR3 loop is CASSQLAGIGTDTQYF. The CDR3 DNA sequence: TGTGCCAGCAGTCAACTAGCGGGGATAGGCACAGATACGCAGTATTTT.

To note about this clonotype: One end of the junction does not line up with germline, which may come from a read error. The rearrangement links TRBV3-1 to TRBJ1-6; D gene unclear. The length of the CDR3 is 16 residues. Germline CDR1 and CDR2: LGHDT and YNNKEL (reference sequence). CDR3 protein: CASSRDRGSYNSPPHF. CDR3 bases: TGTGCCAGCAGCCGAGACCGTGGCTCCTATAATTCACCCCCCCACTTT.

This clonotype occurred a few times. A read error may account for a junction end that differs from germline. V gene TRBV29-1 combines with J gene TRBJ2-5; 9 nucleotides line up with TRBD2. CDR3 size: 13 residues. The V gene's germline CDR1 is SQVTM and CDR2 ANQGSEA. The CDR3 here is CSVVAGAQETQCF. CDR3 DNA: TGCAGCGTCGTAGCGGGAGCGCAAGAGACCCAGTGCTTC.

In its sample, this clonotype was seen a few times. This chain links TRBV5-6 with TRBJ2-3; D uncertain. The CDR3 contains 12 residues. Trimming removed 3 bases at V and 6 bases at J, with 8 bases between. CDR1 SGHDT and CDR2 YYEEEE come from the germline V gene. In DNA form, the CDR3 reads TGTGCCAGCAGCTCCCGGTCGGATACGCAGTATTTT. Translated: CASSSRSDTQYF.

The V gene is TRBV20-1, the J gene TRBJ2-3; D is ambiguous. This CDR3 is 15 amino acids long. V was pared by 6 bases and J by 0 bases, with 16 bases between. Germline-derived CDR1 and CDR2 are DFQATT and SNEGSKA (reference sequence). The CDR3 reads CSATKAASSTDTQYF. Written as DNA, the CDR3 is TGCAGTGCCACCAAGGCAGCCTCTAGCACAGATACGCAGTATTTT.

The rearrangement joins TRBV5-1 to TRBJ2-5, with D unresolved. The DNA matches TRBJ2-1 better at its end, which makes the J call doubtful. Germline-derived CDR1 and CDR2 are SGHRS and YFSETQ. The CDR3 is 15 amino acids. CDR3 nucleotides: TGCGCCAGCAGCTTGGCCTACGTTATGCCGAATGAGCAGTTCTTC. It encodes CASSLAYVMPNEQFF.

This clonotype was picked up a small number of times. The rearrangement uses TRBV24-1 and TRBJ2-5, with 8 bases identical to TRBD1. Germline V gene lookup returns CDR1 KGHDR and CDR2 SFDVKD. V shed 2 bases, J shed 3 bases, and the junction held 4 bases outside the gene matches. The CDR3 loop spans 15 amino acids. The chain's CDR3 is CATSDSRTGKETQYF. CDR3 in DNA: TGTGCCACCAGTGATTCGAGGACAGGGAAAGAGACCCAGTACTTC.

The chain uses TRBV7-2 and TRBJ2-5; D is undetermined. V shed 5 bases and J shed 5 bases, with 18 bases lying between them. Germline V CDR1 and CDR2: SGHTA, FQGNSA. This CDR3 is 15 amino acids long. DNA of the CDR3: TGTGCCAGCAGCATGCTAGGAACGATAGCCGAGACCCAGTACTTC. Translating it yields CASSMLGTIAETQYF.

This clonotype turned up a few times. The chain uses TRBV4-2 and TRBJ1-2, with a tentative D call TRBD1 (5 bases). CDR1 is LGHNA, CDR2 YNFKEQ, per germline. The V gene lost 0 bases and the J gene lost 7 bases, with 15 bases spanning the gap. This CDR3 has 15 amino acids. The CDR3 region has the DNA TGTGCCAGCAGCCAAGACCAAAGTCGGGGCCGTGGCTACACCTTC. It specifies CASSQDQSRGRGYTF.

Only a few counts were recorded for this clonotype. This CDR3 is CASSPQSGGRETQYF. The CDR3 bases are TGTGCCAGCTCACCTCAGTCCGGGGGCAGAGAGACCCAGTACTTC. The gene calls are TRBV18 and TRBJ2-5, with D possibly called TRBD1 or TRBD2 (6 bases each). The length of the CDR3 is 15 residues. V was pared by 3 bases and J by 4 bases, with 15 bases between. Germline CDR1 and CDR2: KGHSH and LQKENI.

The genes are TRBV7-9 and TRBJ2-1, with unresolved D. The germline V gene has CDR1 SEHNR and CDR2 FQNEAQ (reference sequence). Trimming took off 8 bases at V and 0 bases at J, with 11 bases between the two ends. CDR3 size: 14 residues. CDR3 in amino acids: CASLPSSSYNEQFF. The CDR3, as DNA: TGTGCCAGCCTCCCGTCTAGCTCCTACAATGAGCAGTTCTTC.

The chain carries TRBV7-2 and TRBJ2-7; maybe TRBD2 (6 bases). The J call could be wrong; TRBJ2-5 is a better fit for the DNA end. In germline, CDR1 is SGHTA, CDR2 FQGNSA. The length of the CDR3 is 13 residues. The CDR3 DNA sequence: TGTGCCAGCAGCCCCTATAGCGGCGAGACCCAGTACTTC. Translated, it gives CASSPYSGETQYF.

The chain carries TRBV15 and TRBJ1-6; D call uncertain. The CDR3 contains 14 residues. Germline V lookup: CDR1 LNHNV, CDR2 YYDKDF (reference sequence). The V end was cut by 5 bases, the J end by 0 bases, with 5 bases between. The CDR3: CATSGGSYNSPLHF. As DNA, the CDR3 is TGTGCCACCAGCGGTGGCTCCTATAATTCACCCCTCCACTTT. Supplemented by reference TRBV15 and TRBJ1-6, the full variable domain reads DAMVIQNPRYQVTQFGKPVTLSCSQTLNHNVMYWYQQKSSQAPKLLFHYYDKDFNNEADTPDNFQSRRPNTSFCFLDIRSPGLGDTAMYLCATSGGSYNSPLHFGNGTRLTVT.

The rearrangement uses TRBV10-2 and TRBJ1-2, with TRBD1 as a possible D gene (6 bases). Germline V gives CDR1 WSHSY, CDR2 SAAADI. This CDR3 comprises 14 residues. The V end lost 4 bases, the J end lost 4 bases, and 13 bases lay between the germline ends. The CDR3 is CASSGGRGGYGYTF. The CDR3 DNA reads TGCGCCAGCAGTGGGGGCAGGGGAGGCTATGGCTACACCTTC.

This sequence joins TRBV30 and TRBJ1-1; possible D gene TRBD1, 5 bases. The V and J ends lost 4 bases and 8 bases respectively, with 11 bases between them. Looked up from germline, CDR1 is GTSNPN and CDR2 is SVGIG (reference sequence). This CDR3 is built from 11 residues. CDR3 amino acids: CAWTVGAEAFF. The DNA of the CDR3 is TGTGCCTGGACGGTTGGGGCAGAAGCTTTCTTT.